Detailed here is one T cell receptor (beta chain). What it recognizes is unknown. These data are taken from a study of vaccination and CD4 T cells after COVID-19. About the study: Overlapping peptides covering the spike proteins of SARS-CoV-2, HCoV-NL63, HCoV-OC43 and HCoV-229E were added to stimulate cells.

The treatment: approximately nine-day PBMC culture with coronavirus spike peptide pools or control peptides (ViraFEST assay). From the unexposed donor, CD4+ T cells were collected ahead of the COVID-19 pandemic (2011-2018). Points from the study as a whole: Investigators enrolled relatively few convalescent patients and included no early post-infection timepoints.

Sequenced with the Oncomine TCR Beta short-read assay was DNA taken from cultured CD4+ T cells. Once CD4+ T cells had been cultured, genomic DNA was extracted from them. A single record per CDR3 protein comes from TCRdb applying MiXCR to the PCR reads. The data show just over 7,500 distinct CDR3 sequences, roughly 30% seen once. The germline gives CDR1 LNHDA, CDR2 SQIVND (reference sequence). The CDR3 is 14 amino acids. V lost 6 bases, J lost 3 bases, and 6 bases stayed unmatched. This sequence joins TRBV19 and TRBJ2-7, with 9 bases aligning to TRBD1. The receptor was isolated from a human donor in good health. Sequencing was performed on CD4+ T cells from blood, cultured in vitro. The CDR3 nucleotides are TGTGCCAGTAGGGACAGGGGCCAAAACTACGAGCAGTACTTC. This gives the protein CASRDRGQNYEQYF.